The rows below give T cell receptor beta chains drawn from one sample of a study of blood T cell repertoires in COVID-19. TCRdb's table, derived via immunoSEQ multiplex PCR, lists solely in-frame clones and lacks some. Altogether 75,000 to 100,000 clones are present, over 70% being singletons, with the ten largest covering roughly 10%. Sequencing was performed on peripheral blood. Receptor source: a woman older than 75 with acute or convalescent COVID-19. CDR3s include the opening cysteine and the closing phenylalanine or tryptophan. Fields, in order: V gene, clone size, J gene, D gene, CDR3 protein, CDR3 DNA. A D gene is named only where the DNA matches it firmly. The size entry is marked missing in some rows and otherwise reads once, few, many or a size class.

V: TRBV2; size: .; J: TRBJ1-1; D: .; CDR3: CASSGDTWNTEAFF; DNA: TGTGCCAGCAGTGGTGACACTTGGAACACTGAAGCTTTCTTT
V: TRBV9; size: .; J: TRBJ1-5; D: .; CDR3: CASSTGPDQPQHF; DNA: TGTGCCAGCAGTACAGGGCCGGATCAGCCCCAGCATTTT
V: TRBV12-3/TRBV12-4; size: .; J: TRBJ1-5; D: .; CDR3: CASSFLSNQPQHF; DNA: TGTGCCAGCAGTTTCCTTAGCAATCAGCCCCAGCATTTT
V: TRBV7-9; size: .; J: TRBJ2-1; D: TRBD2; CDR3: CASSPPTSGFKYEQFF; DNA: TGTGCCAGCAGCCCCCCGACTAGCGGATTTAAGTATGAGCAGTTCTTC
V: TRBV7-9; size: .; J: TRBJ2-3; D: TRBD1; CDR3: CASSETGSTDTQYF; DNA: TGTGCCAGCAGCGAGACAGGGAGCACAGATACGCAGTATTTT
V: TRBV5-1; size: .; J: TRBJ2-7; D: .; CDR3: CASSSTGEYEQYF; DNA: TGCGCCAGCAGCTCGACAGGAGAATACGAGCAGTACTTC
V: TRBV7-2; size: .; J: TRBJ2-5; D: TRBD1; CDR3: CASNLGQQETQYF; DNA: TGTGCCAGCAACTTGGGACAGCAAGAGACCCAGTACTTC
V: TRBV9; size: once; J: TRBJ2-1; D: TRBD2; CDR3: CASSVELAGYNEQFF; DNA: TGTGCCAGCAGCGTAGAACTAGCGGGCTACAATGAGCAGTTCTTC
V: TRBV7-9; size: .; J: TRBJ1-3; D: TRBD1; CDR3: CASSPTGVGNTIYF; DNA: TGTGCCAGCAGCCCCACAGGGGTGGGAAACACCATATATTTT
V: TRBV30; size: .; J: TRBJ2-7; D: .; CDR3: CALTGSYEQYF; DNA: TGTGCCTTGACAGGCTCCTACGAGCAGTACTTC
V: TRBV19; size: .; J: TRBJ2-7; D: TRBD1; CDR3: CASRRGQGASYEQYF; DNA: TGTGCCAGTCGAAGAGGACAGGGGGCTTCCTACGAGCAGTACTTC
V: TRBV2; size: .; J: TRBJ2-5; D: TRBD2; CDR3: CASSLGLAGQETQYF; DNA: TGTGCCAGCAGTCTTGGACTAGCGGGGCAAGAGACCCAGTACTTC